Sequencing of this T cell receptor (beta chain) was carried out in a study of blood T cells in healthy people across ages. Sample-barcoded 5' priming and a J-beta primer mix drove a second PCR of about 7 to 12 cycles. Each cDNA molecule was tagged by a template-switch adaptor with 12 random nucleotides. Each CDR3 protein is one row after TCRdb ran MiXCR on the 5' RACE reads. The sample has some 1.5 million distinct CDR3 sequences, less than 45% seen once. The CDR3 contains 13 residues. Losses at the gene ends were 10 bases for V and 2 bases for J; bases not matched to a gene: 8. Germline lookup yields CDR1 MNHEY and CDR2 SVGAGI.

The sequencing input was blood. The J gene is TRBJ2-7, the V gene TRBV6-5, with 7 bases lining up with TRBD1. This receptor was obtained from a young woman in good health. For the CDR3, the DNA is TGTGCCACCATAGGACAGGACACCTACGAGCAGTACTTC. It specifies CATIGQDTYEQYF.